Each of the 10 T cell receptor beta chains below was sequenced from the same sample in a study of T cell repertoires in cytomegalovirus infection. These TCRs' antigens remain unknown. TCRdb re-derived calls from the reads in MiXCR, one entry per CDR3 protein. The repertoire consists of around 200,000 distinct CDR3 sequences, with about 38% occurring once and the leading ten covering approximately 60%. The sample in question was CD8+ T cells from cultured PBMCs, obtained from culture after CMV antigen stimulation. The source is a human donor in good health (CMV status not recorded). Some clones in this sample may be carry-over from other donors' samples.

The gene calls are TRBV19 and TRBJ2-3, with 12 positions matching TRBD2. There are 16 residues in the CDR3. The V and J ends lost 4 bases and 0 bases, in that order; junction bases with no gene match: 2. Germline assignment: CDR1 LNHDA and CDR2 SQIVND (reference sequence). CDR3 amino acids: CASSTLAGGSTDTQYF. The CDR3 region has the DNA TGTGCCAGTAGTACCCTAGCGGGAGGGAGCACAGATACGCAGTATTTT.

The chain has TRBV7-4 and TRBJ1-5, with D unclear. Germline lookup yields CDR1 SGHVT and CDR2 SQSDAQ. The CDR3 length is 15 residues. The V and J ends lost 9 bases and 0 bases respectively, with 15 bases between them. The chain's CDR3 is CASSPRWDSNQPQHF. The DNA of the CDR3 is TGTGCCAGTAGCCCTCGGTGGGATAGCAATCAGCCCCAGCATTTT.

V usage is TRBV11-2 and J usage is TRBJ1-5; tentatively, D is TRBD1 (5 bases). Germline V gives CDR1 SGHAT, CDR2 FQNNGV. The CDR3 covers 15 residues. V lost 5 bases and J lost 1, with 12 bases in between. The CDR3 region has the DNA TGTGCCAGCAGCGTCCGGGACGGAAGCAATCAGCCCCAGCATTTT. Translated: CASSVRDGSNQPQHF.

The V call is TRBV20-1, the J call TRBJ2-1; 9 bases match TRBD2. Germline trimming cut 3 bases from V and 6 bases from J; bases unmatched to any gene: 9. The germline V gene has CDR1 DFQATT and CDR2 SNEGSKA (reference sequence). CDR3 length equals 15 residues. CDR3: CSARLRIAGANEQFF. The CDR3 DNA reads TGCAGTGCTAGGCTGAGGATAGCGGGGGCCAATGAGCAGTTCTTC.

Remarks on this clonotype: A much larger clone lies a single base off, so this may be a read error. DNA of the CDR3: TGTGCCAGCAGTTCGCCGGGGTCAGATACGCAGTATTTT. This encodes CASSSPGSDTQYF. The chain employs TRBV28 and TRBJ2-3; perhaps TRBD2 as D (5 bases). The CDR3 is made up of 13 amino acids. Germline CDR1 and CDR2: MDHEN and SYDVKM. V lost 4 bases, J lost 4 bases, and 9 bases lay in between. The full variable domain, rest sourced from reference TRBV28 and TRBJ2-3, is DVKVTQSSRYLVKRTGEKVFLECVQDMDHENMFWYRQDPGLGLRLIYFSYDVKMKEKGDIPEGYSVSREKKERFSLILESASTNQTSMYLCASSSPGSDTQYFGPGTRLTVL.

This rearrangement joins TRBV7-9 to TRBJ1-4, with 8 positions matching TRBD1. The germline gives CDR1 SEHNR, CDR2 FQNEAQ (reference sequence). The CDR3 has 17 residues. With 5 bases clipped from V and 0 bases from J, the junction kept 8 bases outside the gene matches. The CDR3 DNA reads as TGTGCCAGCAGCCTCTCCAGGGGGCAGGCAACTAATGAAAAACTGTTTTTT. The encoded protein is CASSLSRGQATNEKLFF.

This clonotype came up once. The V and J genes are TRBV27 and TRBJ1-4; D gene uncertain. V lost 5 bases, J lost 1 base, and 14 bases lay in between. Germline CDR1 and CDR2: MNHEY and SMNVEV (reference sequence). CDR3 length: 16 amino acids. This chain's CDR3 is CASSSQALLTNEKLFF. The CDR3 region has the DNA TGTGCCAGCAGTAGCCAGGCCCTCCTAACTAATGAAAAACTGTTTTTT.

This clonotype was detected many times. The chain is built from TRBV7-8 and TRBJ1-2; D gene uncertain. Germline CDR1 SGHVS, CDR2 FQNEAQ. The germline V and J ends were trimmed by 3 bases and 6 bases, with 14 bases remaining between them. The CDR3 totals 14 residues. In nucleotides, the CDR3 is TGTGCCAGCAGCTTGATACCCTTGGGCGATGGCTACACCTTC. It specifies CASSLIPLGDGYTF. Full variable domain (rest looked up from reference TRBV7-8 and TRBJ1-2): GAGVSQSPRYKVAKRGQDVALRCDPISGHVSLFWYQQALGQGPEFLTYFQNEAQLDKSGLPSDRFFAERPEGSVSTLKIQRTQQEDSAVYLCASSLIPLGDGYTFGSGTRLTVV.

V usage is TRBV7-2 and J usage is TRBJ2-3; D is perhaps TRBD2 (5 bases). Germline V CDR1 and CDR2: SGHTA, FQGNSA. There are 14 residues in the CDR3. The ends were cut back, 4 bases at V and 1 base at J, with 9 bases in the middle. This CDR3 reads CASSYTRGTDTQYF. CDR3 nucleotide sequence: TGTGCCAGCAGCTACACGCGGGGCACAGATACGCAGTATTTT.

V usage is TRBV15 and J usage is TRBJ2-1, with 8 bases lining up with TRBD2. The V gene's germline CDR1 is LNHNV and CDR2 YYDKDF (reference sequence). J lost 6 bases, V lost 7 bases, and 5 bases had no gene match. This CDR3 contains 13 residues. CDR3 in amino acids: CATTAGGGNEQFF. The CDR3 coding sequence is TGTGCCACCACTGCGGGGGGAGGCAATGAGCAGTTCTTC. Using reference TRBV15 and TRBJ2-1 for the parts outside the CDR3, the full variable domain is DAMVIQNPRYQVTQFGKPVTLSCSQTLNHNVMYWYQQKSSQAPKLLFHYYDKDFNNEADTPDNFQSRRPNTSFCFLDIRSPGLGDTAMYLCATTAGGGNEQFFGPGTRLTVL.